These 18 T cell receptor beta chains came from one sample sequenced in a study of tumor-infiltrating lymphocytes in primary liver carcinoma. Blood RNA originated from unsorted whole blood, with germline DNA additionally extracted. cDNA specific to TCR beta was made from 500 ng of total RNA, with a constant-region primer employed for priming. Nested multiplex PCR, run for three rounds with slightly modified ARM-PCR, yielded TCR beta libraries. Both of the initial two PCR rounds ran for 10 cycles and employed TRBV1-TRBV30 forward primers alongside a C-beta reverse primer. TCRdb re-called the multiplex PCR reads with MiXCR, one entry per CDR3 protein. The profile shows about 310,000 distinct CDR3 sequences, approximately 65% of them singletons. The specimen sequenced was peripheral blood. These receptors were taken from a man aged 35 to 55 with primary liver carcinoma and hepatitis B virus infection.

This clonotype was counted between two and nine times. The chain is built from TRBV7-8 and TRBJ2-7, with 8 bases that match TRBD2. CDR3 length equals 17 residues. Per the germline V gene, CDR1 is SGHVS and CDR2 is FQNEAQ. V gave up 0 bases and J gave up 6 bases; unmatched junction bases: 13. The CDR3 nucleotides read TGTGCCAGCAGCTTAGCGACTTTTAGCGGGACCCGTTCCGAGCAGTACTTC. This translates into CASSLATFSGTRSEQYF.

In this sample, this clonotype turned up once. One end of the junction varies from germline; a read error may be responsible. The V call is TRBV11-2, the J call TRBJ2-1; D remains ambiguous. Germline V CDR1 and CDR2: SGHAT, FQNNGV. The CDR3 consists of 11 residues. CDR3: CARSLDNEQSF. Written as DNA, the CDR3 is TGTGCCAGAAGCTTAGATAATGAGCAGTCCTTC.

Points on this clonotype: A single base separates this from a much larger clone, so it may be a read error. The conserved closing phenylalanine or tryptophan is absent in this CDR3, likely reflecting a read error. The CDR3 DNA reads TGTGCCAGCAGCCTACGGGCTAGCGGGAAGGTTGAGCAGTTCCTC. Translating it yields CASSLRASGKVEQFL. V and J are TRBV6-2 or TRBV6-3 and TRBJ2-1; 9 nucleotides align to TRBD2. The CDR3 is 15 residues long. CDR1 MNHEY and CDR2 SVGEGT come from the germline V gene. Trimming at V came to 6 bases and at J to 9 bases, leaving 12 bases not matched to a gene.

In regard to this clonotype: Lacking the conserved final phenylalanine or tryptophan, this CDR3 likely reflects a read error. The chain recombines TRBV11-1 with TRBJ1-1; perhaps TRBD1 as D (5 bases). In germline, CDR1 is SGHAT, CDR2 FQDESV (reference sequence). This CDR3 has 13 amino acids. CDR3 nucleotides: TGTGCAAGCAGCCCCCGGGGGGACACTGAAGCTTTCATT. The encoded protein is CASSPRGDTEAFI.

This clonotype was seen at least ten times. This rearrangement joins TRBV12-3 or TRBV12-4 to TRBJ2-3, with TRBD1 matching over 12 bases. The CDR3 sequence is 16 residues long. J lost 6 bases, V lost 5 bases, and 9 bases had no gene match. The CDR3 spells CASSNVRDRGHDTQYF. The CDR3 nucleotides are TGTGCCAGCAGTAACGTCCGGGACAGGGGGCATGATACGCAGTATTTT.

The chain recombines TRBV5-1 with TRBJ1-2; TRBD1 matches 10 bases. The CDR3 runs to 15 residues. J lost 4 bases, V lost 3 bases, and 6 bases had no gene match. Germline V lookup: CDR1 SGHRS, CDR2 YFSETQ. DNA of the CDR3: TGCGCCAGCAGCTGGGACAGGGGAGGATTCTATGGCTACACCTTC. Translated, it gives CASSWDRGGFYGYTF.

Comments on this clonotype: The junction shows a germline mismatch at one end, possibly a read error. CDR3 bases: TGTGCCAGCAGCCCCGGAGTGTCCTACAATGTGCAGTTCTTC. As protein: CASSPGVSYNVQFF. This chain joins TRBV5-4 and TRBJ2-1; D uncertain. The germline V gene encodes CDR1 SGHNT and CDR2 YYREEE (reference sequence). There are 14 residues in the CDR3.

To note about this clonotype: A much larger clonotype is one base distant, so this may be a read error. The V and J genes are TRBV4-3 and TRBJ1-2, with a possible D match to TRBD1 (6 bases). Trimming cost V 0 bases and J 6 bases, with 23 bases left between them. CDR3 length: 18 amino acids. CDR1 is LGHNA and CDR2 is YSLEER in the germline V gene. For the CDR3, the DNA is TGCGCCAGCAGCCAAGATCGTCTGGTGAGCAGGGGCAACCATGGCTACACCTTC. Its translation: CASSQDRLVSRGNHGYTF.

For this clonotype: One end of the junction fails to match germline, which may point to a read error. The chain recombines TRBV6-1 with TRBJ2-6; 7 bases match TRBD1. The CDR3 contains 16 residues. In germline, CDR1 is MNHNS, CDR2 SASEGT. The CDR3 loop is CASARDSFSVVNALTF. The CDR3 DNA reads as TGTGCCAGCGCCCGGGACAGCTTCTCTGTGGTCAACGCCCTGACTTTC.

Points on this clonotype: The conserved closing phenylalanine or tryptophan is absent in this CDR3, likely reflecting a read error. The chain links TRBV5-1 to TRBJ2-5, with 8 bases fitting TRBD2. V was pared by 4 bases and J by 4 bases, with 6 bases of the junction left unmatched. The CDR3 has 14 amino acids. Germline-derived CDR1 and CDR2 are SGHRS and YFSETQ. The CDR3 here is CASSLGGLAETQYL. The CDR3 coding sequence is TGCGCCAGCAGCCTGGGAGGACTAGCAGAGACCCAGTACTTA.

This clonotype has a handful of counts. The chain combines TRBV20-1 with TRBJ2-3; 7 bases are a match to TRBD1. The CDR3 has 15 residues. Germline V lookup: CDR1 DFQATT, CDR2 SNEGSKA (reference sequence). The ends lost 5 bases at V and 1 base at J; junction bases unmatched: 9. The CDR3 protein is CSADLRQGGTDTQYF. The CDR3 region has the DNA TGCAGTGCTGACCTCAGACAGGGCGGCACAGATACGCAGTATTTT.

This clonotype was observed a few times. The chain couples TRBV7-9 to TRBJ2-2, with 7 nucleotides matching TRBD2. After removal of 8 bases from V and 3 bases from J, the junction contained 3 bases not matched to a gene. Germline CDR1 is SEHNR and CDR2 is FQNEAQ (reference sequence). The CDR3 runs 13 residues. This CDR3 is CASGREDTGELFF. The CDR3 DNA is TGTGCCAGCGGCCGGGAGGACACCGGGGAGCTGTTTTTT.

Comments on this clonotype: A read error may be the cause here, since a much bigger clone is one base away. The rearrangement joins TRBV29-1 to TRBJ2-1; 7 bases align to TRBD1. The CDR3 extends over 14 amino acids. Germline loops: CDR1 SQVTM, CDR2 ANQGSEA. The CDR3 nucleotides read TGCAGCGTTGAAGACCCAGGGGGATACAATGAGCAGTTATTC. This gives the protein CSVEDPGGYNEQLF.

About this clonotype: Given a much more abundant clone one base away, this may be a read error. This chain connects TRBV6-2 or TRBV6-3 to TRBJ2-7, with 7 bases aligning to TRBD1. This CDR3 has 17 residues. Germline V gene data show CDR1 as MNHEY and CDR2 as SVGEGT. With 7 bases clipped from V and 3 bases from J, the junction kept 18 bases outside the gene matches. CDR3 sequence reads: CASNYWGAGTEDYEQYF. The CDR3 nucleotides read TGTGCCAGCAATTATTGGGGAGCCGGGACAGAGGACTACGAGCAGTACTTC.

This clonotype was counted a single time. The germline gene is not matched at one end of the junction; a read error may be the cause. V usage is TRBV11-2 and J usage is TRBJ2-7; 13 nucleotides match TRBD2. This CDR3 has 16 amino acids. Germline V gene sequence: CDR1 SGHAT, CDR2 FQNNGV. CDR3 protein: CVSTPIWTSGSSEQYF. The DNA for the CDR3 is TGTGTCAGCACCCCAATCTGGACTAGCGGGAGTAGCGAGCAATACTTC.

This clonotype was observed at least ten times. The rearrangement uses TRBV11-2 and TRBJ2-7; 8 bases are shared with TRBD1. CDR1 is SGHAT, CDR2 FQNNGV, per germline. The length of the CDR3 is 15 residues. Germline trimming cut 5 bases from V and 2 bases from J; bases unmatched to any gene: 8. CDR3 sequence reads: CASSLADRGPYEQYF. The CDR3 DNA reads TGTGCCAGCAGCCTCGCCGACAGGGGCCCCTACGAGCAGTACTTC.

Worth noting for this clonotype: The CDR3 carries no conserved terminal phenylalanine or tryptophan, so it likely arises from a read error. The DNA is omitted, as the CDR3 cannot be located on it reliably, and the CDR3 follows TCRdb's listing. V usage is TRBV29-1 and J usage is TRBJ2-2; the D call in the table, TRBD1, was not verified against the DNA. The germline gives CDR1 SQVTM, CDR2 ANQGSEA. The CDR3 extends over 15 residues, inclusive of both ends. CDR3 sequence: CSVEAQGPNTGELLL.

In regard to this clonotype: Because it lacks the conserved phenylalanine or tryptophan at the end, this CDR3 is likely a read error. V is TRBV11-2 and J is TRBJ2-1; TRBD1 or TRBD2 may be the D gene (5 bases each). In germline, CDR1 is SGHAT, CDR2 FQNNGV. The CDR3 sequence is 15 residues long. CDR3 nucleotides: TGTGCCAGCATCTTAGATGGTATTGGGGGAAATGAGCAGTTCTCC. This encodes CASILDGIGGNEQFS.